This T cell receptor (beta chain) comes out of a study of glioma-infiltrating T cells after dendritic cell vaccination. At the level of the study: Dendritic cells derived from monocytes and pulsed with autologous tumor lysate formed the vaccine.

The CDR3 consists of 15 residues. V trimming: 6 bases; J trimming: 7 bases; junction bases outside the gene matches: 14. CDR1 is MNHEY, CDR2 SVGAGI, per germline. Measured with immunoSEQ multiplex PCR; TCRdb has only the in-frame clones, and not every one. This sample has just under 85,000 clones, with 70% to 90% found just once. In its sample, this clone was seen once. The chain carries TRBV6-5 and TRBJ1-2; 7 bases match TRBD1. This receptor was obtained from a human donor with glioblastoma. Sequencing used blood, obtained before dendritic cell vaccination. CDR3 region: CASSWNGQVLSGYTF. CDR3 sequence (DNA): TGTGCCAGCAGCTGGAATGGACAGGTCTTGAGTGGCTACACCTTC.